The 31 T cell receptor beta chains listed next were all sequenced from one sample in a study of T cell repertoires in cytomegalovirus infection. Via MiXCR, TCRdb re-called the reads, giving one row per CDR3 protein. Altogether about a million distinct CDR3 sequences are present, 30% to 40% being singletons, with the ten largest covering 13%. For these TCRs, the target antigens are not known. The sample was cultured CD8+ T cells from PBMCs, taken from culture after CMV antigen stimulation. Source of these receptors: a human donor in good health (CMV status not recorded). Some clones in this sample may be carry-over from other donors' samples.

This clonotype showed up just a few times. The chain combines TRBV20-1 with TRBJ2-3; possible D gene TRBD1, 5 bases. V lost 6 bases and J lost 4, with 11 bases in between. The CDR3 runs 12 residues. In germline, CDR1 is DFQATT, CDR2 SNEGSKA (reference sequence). The CDR3 loop reads CSADDRADTQYF. CDR3 DNA: TGCAGTGCCGACGACAGAGCAGATACGCAGTATTTT.

This clonotype was seen more than once but under ten times. In DNA, the CDR3 is TGCGCCAGCAGCCAAGGTGAAGAGACTTTCTTT. It codes for CASSQGEETFF. The chain links TRBV4-1 to TRBJ1-1; D not resolved. V was cut by 1 base and J by 12 bases, with 9 bases left in between. Per the germline V gene, CDR1 is MGHRA and CDR2 is YSYEKL. The CDR3 extends over 11 amino acids.

A few counts support this clonotype. The CDR3 sequence: CASSAPGQGVDEQFF. The DNA of the CDR3 is TGTGCCAGCAGTGCACCGGGACAGGGGGTCGATGAGCAGTTCTTC. This sequence joins TRBV12-3 or TRBV12-4 and TRBJ2-1; 11 bases agree with TRBD1. V trimming: 5 bases; J trimming: 8 bases; junction bases outside the gene matches: 8. The CDR3 totals 15 residues.

The gene calls are TRBV14 and TRBJ2-1; 7 nucleotides line up with TRBD2. V was pared by 0 bases and J by 6 bases, with 8 bases of the junction left unmatched. This CDR3 spans 16 amino acids. Germline-derived CDR1 and CDR2 are SGHDN and FVKESK. CDR3 sequence: CASSQDHSSGLNEQFF. In nucleotides, the CDR3 is TGTGCCAGCAGCCAAGATCATTCTAGCGGCCTCAATGAGCAGTTCTTC. The whole variable domain, remainder taken from reference TRBV14 and TRBJ2-1, is EAGVTQFPSHSVIEKGQTVTLRCDPISGHDNLYWYRRVMGKEIKFLLHFVKESKQDESGMPNNRFLAERTGGTYSTLKVQPAELEDSGVYFCASSQDHSSGLNEQFFGPGTRLTVL.

A few counts support this clonotype. J is TRBJ2-1 and V is TRBV4-1; either TRBD1 or TRBD2 may supply D (6 bases each). Germline V gene lookup returns CDR1 MGHRA and CDR2 YSYEKL. Deletions cut 5 bases from V and 7 bases from J, with 12 bases between. The CDR3 is made up of 13 amino acids. The CDR3 sequence: CASSAGQENEQFF. The CDR3 region has the DNA TGCGCCAGCAGCGCGGGACAAGAAAATGAGCAGTTCTTC.

The chain links TRBV6-2 or TRBV6-3 to TRBJ2-5, with a possible D match to TRBD2 (5 bases). This CDR3 has 14 amino acids. V dropped 6 bases and J dropped 3 bases, with 14 bases sitting between them. Germline CDR1 and CDR2: MNHEY and SVGEGT. The chain's CDR3 is CASRPPGRKETQYF. The CDR3 region has the DNA TGTGCCAGCAGACCCCCGGGAAGAAAAGAGACCCAGTACTTC.

The rearrangement uses TRBV20-1 and TRBJ2-6; 9 positions agree with TRBD1. Germline V CDR1 and CDR2: DFQATT, SNEGSKA (reference sequence). The CDR3 loop spans 17 amino acids. V was clipped by 3 bases and J by 1 base; unmatched bases: 7. Here the CDR3 reads CSARNRDRDSGANVLTF. For the CDR3, the DNA is TGCAGTGCTAGGAACCGGGACAGGGATTCTGGGGCCAACGTCCTGACTTTC.

The chain links TRBV20-1 to TRBJ2-7; TRBD2 aligns across 7 bases. The CDR3 covers 15 residues. Germline trimming cut 0 bases from V and 0 bases from J; bases unmatched to any gene: 5. Germline V CDR1 and CDR2: DFQATT, SNEGSKA (reference sequence). This CDR3 reads CSARDVASGSYEQYV. Here the CDR3 DNA reads TGCAGTGCTAGAGATGTTGCTAGCGGCTCCTACGAGCAGTACGTC.

The gene calls are TRBV9 and TRBJ1-5; TRBD1 might be the D (5 bases). From germline, CDR1 is SGDLS and CDR2 YYNGEE. The CDR3 sequence is 14 residues long. V shed 3 bases and J shed 4 bases, with 11 bases lying between them. In DNA, the CDR3 is TGTGCCAGCAGCGGGGGAGGGGCGAATCAGCCCCAGCATTTT. It codes for CASSGGGANQPQHF. The whole variable domain, remainder taken from reference TRBV9 and TRBJ1-5, is DSGVTQTPKHLITATGQRVTLRCSPRSGDLSVYWYQQSLDQGLQFLIQYYNGEERAKGNILERFSAQQFPDLHSELNLSSLELGDSALYFCASSGGGANQPQHFGDGTRLSIL.

This clonotype was observed once. V gene TRBV7-8 combines with J gene TRBJ1-1; D gene uncertain. This CDR3 is built from 16 residues. Trimming removed 7 bases at V and 3 bases at J, with 21 bases between. Per the germline V gene, CDR1 is SGHVS and CDR2 is FQNEAQ. CDR3 sequence reads: CASTFPNYYGDTEAFF. The CDR3, as DNA: TGTGCCAGCACCTTCCCGAACTACTACGGGGACACTGAAGCTTTCTTT.

This clonotype was recorded at least ten times. V gene TRBV11-3 combines with J gene TRBJ2-2; TRBD1 aligns across 10 bases. V dropped 5 bases and J dropped 5; count of bases not matched to a gene: 5. Per the germline V gene, CDR1 is SGHNT and CDR2 is YENEEA. CDR3 length: 15 residues. CDR3 loop: CASSTGQGGTGELFF. The CDR3, as DNA: TGTGCCAGCAGCACCGGACAGGGGGGAACCGGGGAGCTGTTTTTT.

This sequence joins TRBV3-1 and TRBJ1-1; maybe TRBD1 (6 bases). Germline CDR1 LGHDT, CDR2 YNNKEL (reference sequence). The CDR3 runs 15 residues. V lost 0 bases, J lost 3 bases, and 11 bases lay in between. The CDR3 loop reads CASSQERGADTEAFF. The DNA of the CDR3 is TGTGCCAGCAGCCAAGAAAGGGGGGCCGACACTGAAGCTTTCTTT.

Only a few counts were recorded for this clonotype. The CDR3 region has the DNA TGTGCCAGCAGTCCGGGACTAGCGCCCACCGGGGAGCTGTTTTTT. Its protein is CASSPGLAPTGELFF. The V gene is TRBV6-5, the J gene TRBJ2-2, with 10 bases matching TRBD2. CDR1 and CDR2 (germline): MNHEY, SVGAGI. The ends lost 5 bases at V and 4 bases at J; junction bases unmatched: 4. The CDR3 has 15 amino acids.

This clonotype was recorded a few times. The chain has TRBV12-3 or TRBV12-4 and TRBJ1-1; TRBD1 is a possible D gene (6 bases). This CDR3 spans 16 amino acids. The V and J ends lost 3 bases and 1 base respectively, with 15 bases between them. The DNA for the CDR3 is TGTGCCAGCAGTTTTGTGACAGGTTCGACGAACACTGAAGCTTTCTTT. Encoded protein: CASSFVTGSTNTEAFF.

This sequence joins TRBV27 and TRBJ1-6, with D hard to call. The V end lost 4 bases, the J end lost 12 bases, and 7 bases lay between the germline ends. The germline V gene has CDR1 MNHEY and CDR2 SMNVEV (reference sequence). The length of the CDR3 is 11 residues. The DNA for the CDR3 is TGTGCCAGCAGTTCTGGCGGACCCCTCCACTTT. Its protein product is CASSSGGPLHF.

The genes are TRBV4-1 and TRBJ1-5; D not certain. Germline V gene lookup returns CDR1 MGHRA and CDR2 YSYEKL. The CDR3 contains 15 residues. The V end was cut by 1 base, the J end by 4 bases, with 11 bases between. In DNA form, the CDR3 reads TGCGCCAGCAGCCAAGTTTGGGTAGGAAATCAGCCCCAGCATTTT. Amino acids: CASSQVWVGNQPQHF.

The V gene is TRBV15, the J gene TRBJ1-2; D might be TRBD1 (5 bases). There are 19 residues in the CDR3. V was trimmed by 0 bases and J by 3 bases, leaving 23 bases between them. Germline V gene lookup returns CDR1 LNHNV and CDR2 YYDKDF (reference sequence). CDR3 in amino acids: CATSRDLIVTPGGDYGYTF. Written as DNA, the CDR3 is TGTGCCACCAGCAGAGATCTGATTGTTACCCCCGGGGGGGACTATGGCTACACCTTC.

The V and J genes are TRBV5-6 and TRBJ1-1, with D unclear. CDR3 length: 11 residues. The germline V gene encodes CDR1 SGHDT and CDR2 YYEEEE. Trimming left V 2 bases short and J 12 bases short, with 11 bases between. The CDR3: CASSLGLLTFF. CDR3 nucleotides: TGTGCCAGCAGCTTAGGACTCCTTACTTTCTTT.

The chain recombines TRBV6-1 with TRBJ1-5, with a tentative D call TRBD1 (5 bases). V lost 5 bases, J lost 5 bases, and 16 bases lay in between. The CDR3 consists of 15 residues. Germline V gene sequence: CDR1 MNHNS, CDR2 SASEGT. CDR3 DNA: TGTGCCAGCAGTCGTAACCAGGGAAGCGATCAGCCCCAGCATTTT. This sequence encodes CASSRNQGSDQPQHF.

The chain carries TRBV6-1 and TRBJ2-5; the D gene could be TRBD1 or TRBD2 (6 bases each). Germline CDR1 MNHNS, CDR2 SASEGT. The CDR3 contains 15 residues. Deletions cut 1 base from V and 5 bases from J, with 14 bases between. CDR3 residues: CASSEVMGGIETQYF. CDR3 nucleotide sequence: TGTGCCAGCAGTGAAGTAATGGGGGGCATCGAGACCCAGTACTTC.

The CDR3 protein is CASSSRRTSYNSPLHF. The DNA for the CDR3 is TGTGCCAGCAGCTCAAGACGGACCAGCTATAATTCACCCCTCCACTTT. The rearrangement links TRBV7-6 to TRBJ1-6; D not resolved. V lost 4 bases and J 3 bases, leaving 13 bases between the germline ends. The CDR3 is 16 amino acids. Germline values: CDR1 SGHVS, CDR2 FNYEAQ.

CDR3 sequence (DNA): TGTGCCAGCAGCTTCGAGCCGCTGGAGACCCAGTACTTC. Translated, it gives CASSFEPLETQYF. The rearrangement links TRBV7-6 to TRBJ2-5; the D is unclear. Trimming shortened V by 3 bases and J by 5 bases, and 10 bases separated the two germline ends. CDR1 SGHVS and CDR2 FNYEAQ come from the germline V gene. This CDR3 has 13 amino acids.

This clonotype was counted between two and nine times. The gene calls are TRBV7-6 and TRBJ2-7; 8 bases are a match to TRBD2. CDR3 length: 16 amino acids. Germline CDR1 and CDR2: SGHVS and FNYEAQ. V was pared by 4 bases and J by 5 bases, with 13 bases of the junction left unmatched. The DNA for the CDR3 is TGTGCCAGCAGCTCCGTTCTCGGGGGGGTGTTCCACGAGCAGTACTTC. It codes for CASSSVLGGVFHEQYF.

V gene TRBV7-9 combines with J gene TRBJ2-2; no firm D call. Germline V lookup: CDR1 SEHNR, CDR2 FQNEAQ (reference sequence). The CDR3 runs 18 residues. With 4 bases removed from V and 6 bases from J, the gap between germline ends came to 24 bases. The CDR3 nucleotides are TGTGCCAGCAGCTATATACCCCACTTGAAGCAGTACGCCGGGGAGCTGTTTTTT. Translation gives CASSYIPHLKQYAGELFF.

The chain has TRBV9 and TRBJ1-5, with unresolved D. V lost 0 bases to trimming and J lost 5 bases, with 9 bases between them. Germline CDR1 reads SGDLS; CDR2 reads YYNGEE. This CDR3 has 14 amino acids. The CDR3 is CASSVGSGHQPQHF. CDR3 DNA: TGTGCCAGCAGCGTAGGGTCCGGGCATCAGCCCCAGCATTTT.

Only a few counts were recorded for this clonotype. The rearrangement joins TRBV12-3 or TRBV12-4 to TRBJ1-1; no clear D gene. V dropped 9 bases and J dropped 3 bases, with 11 bases sitting between them. The CDR3 spans 12 residues. CDR3: CASQWIDTEAFF. The CDR3 DNA follows: TGTGCCAGTCAGTGGATCGACACTGAAGCTTTCTTT.

The V gene is TRBV5-6, the J gene TRBJ2-1, with D tentatively TRBD1 (5 bases). The CDR3 is 15 amino acids. The V end was cut by 4 bases, the J end by 6 bases, with 17 bases between. The germline gives CDR1 SGHDT, CDR2 YYEEEE. CDR3 sequence reads: CASSPDIMSTNEQFF. The CDR3 nucleotides are TGTGCCAGCAGCCCGGACATAATGTCAACCAATGAGCAGTTCTTC.

This clonotype came up many times. This chain connects TRBV28 to TRBJ2-3, with 8 bases identical to TRBD2. The junction had 9 bases not matched to a gene; V was cut back by 2 bases and J by 5 bases. Germline loops: CDR1 MDHEN, CDR2 SYDVKM. CDR3 size: 16 residues. The CDR3 DNA reads TGTGCCAGCAGTTTAGCGGCGGGGGGCGAGATAGATACGCAGTATTTT. This sequence encodes CASSLAAGGEIDTQYF.

The table lists this clonotype with a few counts. The genes are TRBV20-1 and TRBJ2-7, with 8 bases fitting TRBD2. Germline CDR1 and CDR2: DFQATT and SNEGSKA (reference sequence). Trimming took 2 bases from V and 3 from J; bases not matched to a gene: 9. The CDR3 runs 15 residues. In DNA, the CDR3 is TGCAGTGCTAGATCCCGGGGGGGGGCCCTCTACGAGCAGTACGTC. Protein: CSARSRGGALYEQYV.

The chain couples TRBV6-5 to TRBJ1-2; 8 bases are shared with TRBD1. CDR1 MNHEY and CDR2 SVGAGI come from the germline V gene. The CDR3 totals 17 residues. Trimming took 1 base from V and 2 from J; bases not matched to a gene: 9. CDR3 bases: TGTGCCAGCAGTTACTACGACAGGGGAGGGGGCAACTATGGCTACACCTTC. Protein sequence: CASSYYDRGGGNYGYTF.

This clonotype showed up just a few times. This chain uses TRBV4-1 with TRBJ1-4, with D possibly matching TRBD1 (6 bases). V was pared by 0 bases and J by 6 bases, with 14 bases between. The V gene's germline CDR1 is MGHRA and CDR2 YSYEKL. The CDR3 contains 16 residues. The CDR3 coding sequence is TGCGCCAGCAGCCAAGATGATACGAGGGGGTATGAAAAACTGTTTTTT. Translation gives CASSQDDTRGYEKLFF.